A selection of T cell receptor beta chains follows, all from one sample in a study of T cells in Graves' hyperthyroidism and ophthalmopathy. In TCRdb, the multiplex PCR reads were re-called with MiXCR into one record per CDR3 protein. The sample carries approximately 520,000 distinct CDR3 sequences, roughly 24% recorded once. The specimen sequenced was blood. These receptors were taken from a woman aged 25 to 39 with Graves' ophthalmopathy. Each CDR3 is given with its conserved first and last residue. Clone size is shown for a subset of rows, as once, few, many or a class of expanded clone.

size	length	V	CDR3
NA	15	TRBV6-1	CASSPTPYLNTEAFF
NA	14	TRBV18	CASSPPASSETQYF
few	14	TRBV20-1	CSAATSGRLETQYF
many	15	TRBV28	CASSFIGRANYGYTF
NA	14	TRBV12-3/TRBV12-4	CASSSGGGKYEQYF
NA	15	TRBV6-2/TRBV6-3	CASALGQASNQPQHF
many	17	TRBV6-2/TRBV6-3	CASSHSPTRRYQETQYF
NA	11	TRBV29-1	CSATRGYEQYF
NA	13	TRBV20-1	CSARTSGEETQYF
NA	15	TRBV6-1	CASSGMEGAAETQYF
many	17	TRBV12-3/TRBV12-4	CASSFYVWTSNTGELFF
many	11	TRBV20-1	CSARGESPLHF
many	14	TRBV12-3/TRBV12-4	CASSLGTGVYGYTF
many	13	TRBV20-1	CSAWDRDSYEQYF
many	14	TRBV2	CASTREGGTDEQYF
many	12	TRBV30	CAWSEAQNIQYF
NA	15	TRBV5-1	CASFPTDASAGELFF
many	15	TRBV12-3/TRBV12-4	CASSSGEAYQETQYF
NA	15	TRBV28	CASSFWQGGDQPQHF
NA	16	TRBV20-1	CSARRDIQGAHGELFF
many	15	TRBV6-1	CASSPPLAGTYEQYF
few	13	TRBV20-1	CSARARSGNTIYF
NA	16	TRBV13	CASSLGAGVGDNEQFF
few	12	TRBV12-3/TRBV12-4	CASSQGLLEAFF
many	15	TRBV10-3	CAISDGGRMNTEAFF
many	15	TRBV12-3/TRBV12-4	CASSPGTRVIYGYTF
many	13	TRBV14	CASSQLGGNTIYF
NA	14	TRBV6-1	CASASASKPYEQYF
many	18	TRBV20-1	CSAREASGGAANTGELFF
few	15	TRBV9	CASSGGASREQPQHF
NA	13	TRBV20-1	CSAPEAEPYEQYF
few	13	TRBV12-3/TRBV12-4	CASSRGRGYEQYF
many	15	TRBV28	CASSLSVPSTVGYTF
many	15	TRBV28	CASSPRGLVSYGYTF
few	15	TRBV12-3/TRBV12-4	CASSLRTGVGNEQYF
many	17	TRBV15	CATNPTSGGPNTGELFF
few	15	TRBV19	CASSITPLGNQPQHF
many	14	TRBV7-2	CASSFQANTGELFF
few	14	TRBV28	CASSLSATGREQYF
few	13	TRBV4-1	CASSQATNQPQHF
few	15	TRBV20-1	CSAIVGGQGTGELFF
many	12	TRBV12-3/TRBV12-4	CASSPVGTEAFF
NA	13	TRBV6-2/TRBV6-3	CASSVPDGVEQYF
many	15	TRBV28	CASRLEGTARYEQYF
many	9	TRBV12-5	CASAKEAFF
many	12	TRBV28	CASSGTAYEQYF